One T cell receptor (beta chain) is described in this entry. What it binds is not known. This sample was taken from a study of cytomegalovirus exposure and HLA in healthy donors. General observations from the study: Confirmation was obtained in vitro that a few CMV-associated chains are specific for CMV antigens.

The CDR3 is 14 residues long. Germline V lookup: CDR1 LNHDA, CDR2 SQIVND (reference sequence). V was pared by 6 bases and J by 5 bases, with 13 bases between. The assay was immunoSEQ multiplex PCR, and TCRdb's table has in-frame clones only and misses some. The sample lists more than 250,000 clones, 75% to 90% seen once, with 0.7% to 0.85% in the top ten. The sequencing input was PBMCs. This receptor was obtained from a woman in her late teens or twenties in good health and CMV-seronegative. The V gene is TRBV19, the J gene TRBJ1-4, with D perhaps TRBD1 (6 bases). Here the CDR3 DNA reads TGTGCCAGTAGGACCGGGACACCGAATGAAAAACTGTTTTTT. The encoded protein is CASRTGTPNEKLFF.